This T cell receptor beta chain was found in a study of OX40 agonist ivuxolimab in advanced cancers. Study-level background: Every 2 weeks, ivuxolimab was infused into the patients intravenously at between 0.01 and 10 mg/kg. Study-level points and caveats: The average count of expanded clones was higher among CD8+ T cells than among CD4+.

Data came from immunoSEQ multiplex PCR; TCRdb stores just in-frame clones and leaves some out. The table lists more than 50,000 clones, roughly three quarters of them singletons, with over 1% in the top ten. Remarks on this clone: Its antigen is unidentified.

The trim removed 2 bases at V and 6 bases at J, leaving 9 bases unmatched. The CDR3 has 17 amino acids. The germline V gene encodes CDR1 MNHEY and CDR2 SMNVEV (reference sequence). V gene TRBV27 combines with J gene TRBJ2-1; TRBD2 matches at 11 bases. This sequence was found in an adult with an advanced solid tumor such as melanoma, head and neck, liver or kidney cancer. Sequences were derived from CD4+ or CD8+ T cells sorted from blood, sampled in a trial of the OX40 agonist ivuxolimab. This CDR3 is CASSLLPGTSGSNEQFF. The CDR3 nucleotides read TGTGCCAGCAGTTTACTTCCGGGGACTAGCGGATCCAATGAGCAGTTCTTC.